This paragraph covers one T cell receptor (beta chain) sequence. The sample originates from a study of blood T cell repertoires in COVID-19. For the study at large: Samples came from the United States, Italy and Spain, spanning acute and convalescent COVID-19. Nucleic acid was either cDNA or gDNA, and it came from T cells, B-cell-depleted T cells, or PBMCs.

This CDR3 contains 11 residues. CDR1 is SNHLY and CDR2 is FYNNEI in the germline V gene. V lost 5 bases and J 4 bases, leaving 5 bases between the germline ends. Original methodology: Amplifying reference gene primers gave estimates of nucleated cell counts. Sequencing was performed with immunoSEQ multiplex PCR; in TCRdb, only in-frame clones are kept and a portion is missing. Clonal size and the V and J genes are those of that table, whereas D and trimming came from the DNA. Of fewer than 300,000 clones in the sample, roughly 91% were seen once. Source material: peripheral blood. V usage is TRBV2 and J usage is TRBJ2-5, with no clear D. This receptor was identified in a young man with acute or convalescent COVID-19. In DNA, the CDR3 is TGTGCCAGCAGTTCCCGAGAGACCCAGTACTTC. Translation: CASSSRETQYF.